This TCR beta chain emerged from a study of blood T cell repertoires in COVID-19. Whole-study context: Italy, Spain and the United States were the sources of the convalescent and acute COVID-19 samples. Nucleic acid was either cDNA or gDNA, and it came from T cells, B-cell-depleted T cells, or PBMCs.

The ends lost 6 bases at V and 0 bases at J; junction bases unmatched: 8. The germline CDR1 and CDR2 sequences are KGHSH and LQKENI. The CDR3 consists of 17 residues. Original data processing: Nucleated cell counts were estimated from reference gene primer amplification. Using immunoSEQ multiplex PCR, the repertoire was profiled, and TCRdb retains in-frame clones only, with some absent. V, J and clone size derive from that table, while D and trimming were established from the DNA sequence. This table holds about 240,000 clones, about 73% found once. Sequencing used peripheral blood. This receptor was taken from a woman older than 75 with acute or convalescent COVID-19. The chain joins TRBV18 to TRBJ2-6, with 7 bases matching TRBD1. The CDR3 DNA reads as TGTGCCAGCTCTCGCGGACAGGCCAGCTCTGGGGCCAACGTCCTGACTTTC. This codes for CASSRGQASSGANVLTF.